These 5 T cell receptor beta chains originate from one sample sequenced in a study of blood T cell repertoires in COVID-19. Method: immunoSEQ multiplex PCR; TCRdb's copy keeps in-frame clones and lacks some. In the table there are 150,000 to 200,000 clones, around 81% of which are singletons. Material: peripheral blood. The receptors derive from a man aged 60 to 75 with active or convalescent COVID-19.

A single count supports this clone. The V gene is TRBV25-1, the J gene TRBJ2-2; weak D call: TRBD2 (7 bases). CDR3 length: 15 amino acids. V lost 7 bases and J 4 bases, leaving 16 bases between the germline ends. Germline V gene data show CDR1 as MGHDK and CDR2 as SYGVNS. CDR3 nucleotides: TGTGCCAGCACGGCTGGGGGGGCAGGCACCGGGGAGCTGTTTTTT. It is translated as CASTAGGAGTGELFF.

The chain carries TRBV6-5 and TRBJ2-1; a weak D match, TRBD1 (6 bases). Germline CDR1 is MNHEY and CDR2 is SVGAGI. The CDR3 covers 15 residues. V was cut by 6 bases and J by 2 bases, with 14 bases left in between. CDR3 sequence reads: CASSHEQGPYNEQFF. CDR3 DNA: TGTGCCAGCAGCCACGAACAGGGTCCCTACAATGAGCAGTTCTTC.

This chain joins TRBV3-1 (or the pseudogene TRBV3-2) and TRBJ2-3; the D gene is possibly TRBD2 (7 bases). V gave up 4 bases and J gave up 6 bases, with 14 bases separating them. The CDR3 extends over 14 amino acids. Germline V gives CDR1 LGHDT, CDR2 YNNKEL (reference sequence). CDR3 sequence: CASSRGGPSDTQYF. The CDR3 nucleotides read TGTGCCAGCAGCCGGGGGGGGCCCAGCGATACGCAGTATTTT.

The chain joins TRBV5-4 to TRBJ2-5; 8 nucleotides line up with TRBD1. Trimming at V came to 4 bases and at J to 5 bases, leaving 7 bases not matched to a gene. The CDR3 spans 14 residues. Germline V lookup: CDR1 SGHNT, CDR2 YYREEE (reference sequence). This CDR3 reads CASSALQGGETQYF. In nucleotides, the CDR3 is TGTGCCAGCAGCGCTTTACAGGGGGGTGAGACCCAGTACTTC.

This clone was counted a few times. The chain combines TRBV5-1 with TRBJ2-7, with a tentative D call TRBD1 (6 bases). This CDR3 spans 15 amino acids. Trimming left V 5 bases short and J 6 bases short, with 21 bases between. Per the germline V gene, CDR1 is SGHRS and CDR2 is YFSETQ. The CDR3 nucleotides read TGCGCCAGCAGTCATCGGCAGGGGTCATCCGCCGAGCAGTACTTC. It is translated as CASSHRQGSSAEQYF.